This TCR beta chain was found in a study of cytomegalovirus exposure and HLA in healthy donors. 60 Vbeta and 13 Jbeta primers were used in PCR. Clones were sequenced by immunoSEQ multiplex PCR, and TCRdb holds only the in-frame ones, with some missing. The sample holds under 200,000 clones; 68% are singletons and the top ten take around 3%. The J segment lost 4 bases and the V segment lost 1 base, leaving 11 bases of the junction unmatched. The CDR3 contains 18 residues. CDR1 SGHNT and CDR2 YYREEE come from the germline V gene (reference sequence). The clonotype originates from a woman in her thirties or forties in good health and CMV-seropositive. The chain joins TRBV5-4 to TRBJ2-5, with 12 bases aligning to TRBD2. Specimen: PBMCs. CDR3 DNA sequence: TGTGCCAGCAGCTTGTCGTCGCGGACTAGCGGGAAGGGAGAGACCCAGTACTTC. Translating gives CASSLSSRTSGKGETQYF.